This T cell receptor (beta chain) emerged from a study of blood T cell repertoires in COVID-19. Study overall: Samples representing acute and convalescent COVID-19 were sourced from the United States, Italy and Spain. From T cells, B-cell-depleted T cells, or PBMCs came the material, which was cDNA or gDNA.

The CDR3 covers 19 residues. Trimming stripped 6 bases from V and 2 bases from J, with 26 bases between. Per the germline V gene, CDR1 is MDHEN and CDR2 is SYDVKM. The authors' processing: Estimates of nucleated cell counts were drawn from the amplification of reference gene primers. Data came from immunoSEQ multiplex PCR; TCRdb stores just in-frame clones and leaves some out. The DNA gave D and trimming, while V, J and clone size come from that table. The sample records 250,000 to 350,000 clones, roughly 90% being singletons. Sequenced sample: peripheral blood. The rearrangement links TRBV28 to TRBJ1-5; possible D gene TRBD1, 5 bases. The sequence was obtained from a woman aged 25 to 45 with active or convalescent COVID-19. CDR3 in amino acids: CASRTFSGRARSGNQPQHF. The CDR3, as DNA: TGTGCCAGCAGGACCTTTTCAGGGAGGGCAAGAAGTGGCAATCAGCCCCAGCATTTT.